One and the same sample provided the 10 T cell receptor beta chains below, sequenced in a study of T cell responses to AZD1222 COVID-19 vaccine. The method was immunoSEQ multiplex PCR; TCRdb's version includes in-frame clones alone and lacks a portion of them. This table has about 110,000 clones, roughly 87% appearing once. The specimen comprised peripheral blood, sampled on day 0 of MenACWY control vaccination. The receptors stem from an adult in good health.

This chain connects TRBV2 to TRBJ2-7; the match to TRBD1 covers 8 bases. This CDR3 is 14 amino acids long. Trimming removed 6 bases from V and 11 bases from J; junction bases left unmatched: 15. Germline CDR1 SNHLY, CDR2 FYNNEI. This CDR3 reads CASSLTGTGGLKYF. Here the CDR3 DNA reads TGTGCCAGCAGCCTAACCGGGACAGGAGGATTGAAGTACTTC.

V is TRBV19 and J is TRBJ2-7; tentatively, D is TRBD1 or TRBD2 (6 bases each). Trimming removed 4 bases from V and 2 bases from J, with 12 bases in between. The germline V gene encodes CDR1 LNHDA and CDR2 SQIVND (reference sequence). The length of the CDR3 is 14 residues. The CDR3 DNA reads TGTGCCAGTAGTACTAGGGGGGTACCCTACGAGCAGTACTTC. Protein product: CASSTRGVPYEQYF.

The rearrangement joins TRBV5-1 to TRBJ2-7; 7 bases agree with TRBD2. The CDR3 spans 14 residues. With 4 bases clipped from V and 3 bases from J, the junction kept 7 bases outside the gene matches. Germline-derived CDR1 and CDR2 are SGHRS and YFSETQ. The CDR3 sequence is CASSVPSGNYEQYF. The CDR3 DNA follows: TGCGCCAGCAGCGTCCCTAGCGGCAACTACGAGCAGTACTTC.

The CDR3 protein is CASSLGPTGAYGYTF. For the CDR3, the DNA is TGCGCCAGCAGCTTGGGGCCAACAGGGGCGTATGGCTACACCTTC. The gene calls are TRBV5-1 and TRBJ1-2; TRBD1 aligns across 7 bases. The CDR3 contains 15 residues. J gave up 5 bases and V 0 bases, and 7 bases lay outside the gene matches. CDR1 is SGHRS, CDR2 YFSETQ, per germline.

The rearrangement links TRBV5-1 to TRBJ2-2; D is unresolved. The CDR3 spans 18 residues. The germline V and J ends were trimmed by 2 bases and 6 bases, with 23 bases remaining between them. The germline gives CDR1 SGHRS, CDR2 YFSETQ. Here the CDR3 DNA reads TGCGCCAGCAGCTTCCTTAGTTCCGGAACCAATAGGGCCGGGGAGCTGTTTTTT. It translates to CASSFLSSGTNRAGELFF.

This sequence joins TRBV3-1 (or the pseudogene TRBV3-2) and TRBJ1-5, with 9 bases matching TRBD1. The CDR3 is 15 residues long. The trim removed 1 base at V and 6 bases at J, leaving 4 bases unmatched. CDR1 is LGHDT, CDR2 YNNKEL, per germline (reference sequence). The CDR3 loop reads CASSQAQGASQPQHF. DNA for the CDR3: TGTGCCAGCAGCCAAGCACAGGGGGCGAGTCAGCCCCAGCATTTT.

This clone was counted a single time. J is TRBJ1-5 and V is TRBV4-1; TRBD1 aligns across 11 bases. V dropped 4 bases and J dropped 5; count of bases not matched to a gene: 10. From germline, CDR1 is MGHRA and CDR2 YSYEKL. The CDR3 extends over 17 amino acids. CDR3 protein: CASSLSPGTGGHQPQHF. CDR3 nucleotides: TGCGCCAGCAGCCTGAGTCCCGGGACAGGGGGGCATCAGCCCCAGCATTTT.

The gene calls are TRBV20-1 and TRBJ2-5, with 9 bases lining up with TRBD2. CDR1 DFQATT and CDR2 SNEGSKA come from the germline V gene (reference sequence). This CDR3 spans 16 amino acids. V was clipped by 3 bases and J by 1 base; unmatched bases: 9. CDR3 in amino acids: CSASGPLAGSQETQYF. The CDR3 DNA reads TGCAGTGCTAGTGGCCCGCTAGCGGGATCCCAAGAGACCCAGTACTTC.

The CDR3 loop reads CASSLGDGGFKEKLFF. In DNA, the CDR3 is TGCGCCAGCAGCTTGGGGGATGGGGGTTTCAAGGAAAAACTGTTTTTT. The chain recombines TRBV5-1 with TRBJ1-4, with D tentatively TRBD1 (5 bases). The germline V gene has CDR1 SGHRS and CDR2 YFSETQ. V was pared by 0 bases and J by 8 bases, with 17 bases between. The CDR3 sequence is 16 residues long.

V is TRBV18 and J is TRBJ2-7, with TRBD1 identical over 7 bases. Germline V gene data show CDR1 as KGHSH and CDR2 as LQKENI. CDR3 length: 15 amino acids. V was clipped by 0 bases and J by 4 bases; unmatched bases: 6. CDR3 sequence reads: CASSPPAEQGYEQYF. The CDR3 nucleotides read TGTGCCAGCTCACCACCAGCTGAACAGGGGTACGAGCAGTACTTC.